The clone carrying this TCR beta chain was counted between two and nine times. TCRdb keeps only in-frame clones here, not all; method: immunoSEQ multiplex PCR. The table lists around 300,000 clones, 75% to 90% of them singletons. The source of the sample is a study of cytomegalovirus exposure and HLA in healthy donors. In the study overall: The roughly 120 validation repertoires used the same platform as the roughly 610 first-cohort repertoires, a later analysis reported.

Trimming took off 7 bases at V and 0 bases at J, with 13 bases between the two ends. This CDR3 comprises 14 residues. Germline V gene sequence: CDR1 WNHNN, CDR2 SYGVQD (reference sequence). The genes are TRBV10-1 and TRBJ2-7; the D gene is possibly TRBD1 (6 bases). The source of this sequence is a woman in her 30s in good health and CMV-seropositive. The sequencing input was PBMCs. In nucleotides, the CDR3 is TGCGCCAGCATGAGAGACAGGTCCTCCTACGAGCAGTACTTC. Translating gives CASMRDRSSYEQYF.